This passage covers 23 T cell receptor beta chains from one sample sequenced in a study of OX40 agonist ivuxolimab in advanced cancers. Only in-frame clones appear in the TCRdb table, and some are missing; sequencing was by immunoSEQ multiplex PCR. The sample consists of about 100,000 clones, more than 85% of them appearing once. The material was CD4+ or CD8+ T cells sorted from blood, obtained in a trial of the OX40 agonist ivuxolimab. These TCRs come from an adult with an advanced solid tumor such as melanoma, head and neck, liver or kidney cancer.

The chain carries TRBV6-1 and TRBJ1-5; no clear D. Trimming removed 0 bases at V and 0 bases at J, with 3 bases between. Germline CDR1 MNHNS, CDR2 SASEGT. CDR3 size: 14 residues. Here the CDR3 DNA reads TGTGCCAGCAGTGAAGCAGGTAGCAATCAGCCCCAGCATTTT. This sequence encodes CASSEAGSNQPQHF.

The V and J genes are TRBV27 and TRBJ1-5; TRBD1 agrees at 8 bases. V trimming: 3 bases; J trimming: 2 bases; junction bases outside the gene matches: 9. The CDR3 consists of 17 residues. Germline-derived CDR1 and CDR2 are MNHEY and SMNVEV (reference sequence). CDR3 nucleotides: TGTGCCAGCAGTTTGGCTCAGGGGGCGCAACGCAATCAGCCCCAGCATTTT. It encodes CASSLAQGAQRNQPQHF.

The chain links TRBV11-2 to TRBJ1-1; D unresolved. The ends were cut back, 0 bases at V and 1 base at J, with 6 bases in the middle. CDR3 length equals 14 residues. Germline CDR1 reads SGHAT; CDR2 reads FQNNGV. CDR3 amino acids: CASSLENGNTEAFF. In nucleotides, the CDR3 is TGTGCCAGCAGCTTAGAGAATGGGAACACTGAAGCTTTCTTT.

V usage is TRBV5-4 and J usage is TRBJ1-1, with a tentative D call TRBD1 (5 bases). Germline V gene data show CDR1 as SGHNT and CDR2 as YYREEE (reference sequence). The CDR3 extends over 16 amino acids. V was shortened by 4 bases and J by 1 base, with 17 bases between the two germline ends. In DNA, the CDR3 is TGTGCCAGCAGCCTTGGGCCGGCAGGGCGGAACACTGAAGCTTTCTTT. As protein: CASSLGPAGRNTEAFF. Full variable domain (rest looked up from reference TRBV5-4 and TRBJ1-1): ETGVTQSPTHLIKTRGQQVTLRCSSQSGHNTVSWYQQALGQGPQFIFQYYREEENGRGNFPPRFSGLQFPNYSSELNVNALELDDSALYLCASSLGPAGRNTEAFFGQGTRLTVV.

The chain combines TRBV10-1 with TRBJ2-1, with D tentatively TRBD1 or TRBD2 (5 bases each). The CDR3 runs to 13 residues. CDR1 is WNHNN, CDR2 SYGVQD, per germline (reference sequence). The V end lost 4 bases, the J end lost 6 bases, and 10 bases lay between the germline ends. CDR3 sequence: CASSGGTRNEQFF. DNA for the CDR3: TGCGCCAGCAGTGGGGGGACGCGCAATGAGCAGTTCTTC.

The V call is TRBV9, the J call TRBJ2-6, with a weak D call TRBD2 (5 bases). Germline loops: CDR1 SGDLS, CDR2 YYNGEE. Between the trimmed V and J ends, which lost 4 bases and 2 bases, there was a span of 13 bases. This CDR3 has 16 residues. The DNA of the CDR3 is TGTGCCAGCAGCTTTGGCGGGTTGGCTGGGGCCAACGTCCTGACTTTC. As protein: CASSFGGLAGANVLTF.

The CDR3 loop is CASSYKRTRGEKLFF. The CDR3 DNA is TGTGCCAGCAGTTACAAGAGGACTCGGGGTGAAAAACTGTTTTTT. The rearrangement links TRBV6-5 to TRBJ1-4, with no clear D. V lost 2 bases and J 7 bases, leaving 14 bases between the germline ends. This CDR3 contains 15 residues. The germline V gene encodes CDR1 MNHEY and CDR2 SVGAGI.

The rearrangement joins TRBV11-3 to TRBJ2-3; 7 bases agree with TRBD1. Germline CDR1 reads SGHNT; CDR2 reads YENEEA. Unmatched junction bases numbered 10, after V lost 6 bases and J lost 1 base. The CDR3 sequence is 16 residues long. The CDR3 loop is CASRPRQGDGTDTQYF. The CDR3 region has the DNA TGTGCCAGCAGACCGAGACAGGGTGACGGCACAGATACGCAGTATTTT.

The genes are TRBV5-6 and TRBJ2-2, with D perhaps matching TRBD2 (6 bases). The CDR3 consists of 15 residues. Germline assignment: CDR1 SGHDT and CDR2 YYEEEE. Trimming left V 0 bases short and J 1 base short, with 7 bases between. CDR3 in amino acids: CASSLGLVNTGELFF. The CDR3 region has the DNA TGTGCCAGCAGCTTGGGACTAGTGAACACCGGGGAGCTGTTTTTT.

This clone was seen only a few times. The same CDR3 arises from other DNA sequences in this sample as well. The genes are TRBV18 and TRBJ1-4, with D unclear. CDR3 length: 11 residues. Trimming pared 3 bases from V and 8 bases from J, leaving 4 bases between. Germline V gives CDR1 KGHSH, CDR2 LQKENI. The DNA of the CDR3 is TGTGCCAGCTCACCCGGGGAAAAACTGTTTTTT. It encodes CASSPGEKLFF.

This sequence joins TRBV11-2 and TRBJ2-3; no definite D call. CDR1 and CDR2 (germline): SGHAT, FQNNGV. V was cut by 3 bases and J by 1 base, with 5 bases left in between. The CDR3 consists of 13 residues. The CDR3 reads CASSFTGTDTQYF. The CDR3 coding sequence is TGTGCCAGCAGCTTCACCGGCACAGATACGCAGTATTTT.

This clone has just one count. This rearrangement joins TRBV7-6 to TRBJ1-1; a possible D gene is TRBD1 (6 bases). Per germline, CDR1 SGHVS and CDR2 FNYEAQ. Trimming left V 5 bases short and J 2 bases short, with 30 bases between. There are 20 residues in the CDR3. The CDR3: CASSPSKTPGPRGENTEAFF. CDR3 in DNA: TGTGCCAGCAGCCCCAGTAAGACCCCGGGCCCGAGGGGGGAAAACACTGAAGCTTTCTTT.

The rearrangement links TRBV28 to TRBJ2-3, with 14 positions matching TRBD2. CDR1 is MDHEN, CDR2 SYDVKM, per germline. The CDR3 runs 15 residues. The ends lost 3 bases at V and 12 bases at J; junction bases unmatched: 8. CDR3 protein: CASSFPTSGRAKQYF. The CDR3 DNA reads TGTGCCAGCAGTTTCCCGACTAGCGGGAGGGCCAAACAGTATTTT.

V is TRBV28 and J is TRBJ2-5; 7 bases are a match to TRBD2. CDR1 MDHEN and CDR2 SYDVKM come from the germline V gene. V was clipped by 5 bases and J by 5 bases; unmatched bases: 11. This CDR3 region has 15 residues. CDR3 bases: TGTGCCAGCAGTCCCAGGGAGGGAGGGAAGGAGACCCAGTACTTC. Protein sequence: CASSPREGGKETQYF.

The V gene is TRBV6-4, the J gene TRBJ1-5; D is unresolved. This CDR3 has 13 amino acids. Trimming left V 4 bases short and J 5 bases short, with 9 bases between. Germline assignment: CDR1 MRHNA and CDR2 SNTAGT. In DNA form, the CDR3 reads TGTGCCAGCAGTGCCACTCAGGATCAGCCCCAGCATTTT. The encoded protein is CASSATQDQPQHF.

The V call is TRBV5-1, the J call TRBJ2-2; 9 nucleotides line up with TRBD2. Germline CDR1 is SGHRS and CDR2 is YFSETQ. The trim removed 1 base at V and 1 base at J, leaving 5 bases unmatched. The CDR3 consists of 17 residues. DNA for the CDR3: TGCGCCAGCAGCTTGTTTAGCGGGAGAATGAACACCGGGGAGCTGTTTTTT. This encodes CASSLFSGRMNTGELFF.

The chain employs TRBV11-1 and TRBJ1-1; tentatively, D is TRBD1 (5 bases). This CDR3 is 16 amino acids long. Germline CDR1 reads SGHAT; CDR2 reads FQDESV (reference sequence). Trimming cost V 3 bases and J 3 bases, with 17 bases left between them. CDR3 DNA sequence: TGTGCCAGCAGCTTCCAGCCCGGGGCGGCGGACACTGAAGCTTTCTTT. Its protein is CASSFQPGAADTEAFF.

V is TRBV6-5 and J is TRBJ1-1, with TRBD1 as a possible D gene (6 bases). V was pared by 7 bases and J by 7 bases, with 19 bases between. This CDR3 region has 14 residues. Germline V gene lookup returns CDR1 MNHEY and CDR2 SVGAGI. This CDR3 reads CASKIVQGISEAFF. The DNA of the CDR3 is TGTGCCAGCAAAATCGTACAGGGAATTAGTGAAGCTTTCTTT.

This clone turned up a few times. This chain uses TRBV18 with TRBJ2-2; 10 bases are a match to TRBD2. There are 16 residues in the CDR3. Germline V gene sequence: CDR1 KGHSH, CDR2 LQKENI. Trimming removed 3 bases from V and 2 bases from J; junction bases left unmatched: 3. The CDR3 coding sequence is TGTGCCAGCTCACCGAGCGGGAGGGCCAACACCGGGGAGCTGTTTTTT. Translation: CASSPSGRANTGELFF.

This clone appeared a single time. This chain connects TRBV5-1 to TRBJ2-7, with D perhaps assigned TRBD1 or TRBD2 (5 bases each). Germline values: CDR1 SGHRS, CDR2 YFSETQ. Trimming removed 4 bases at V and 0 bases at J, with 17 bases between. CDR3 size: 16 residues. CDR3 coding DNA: TGCGCCAGCAGCCCCAGACAAGAGGGGAGCTCCTACGAGCAGTACTTC. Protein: CASSPRQEGSSYEQYF.

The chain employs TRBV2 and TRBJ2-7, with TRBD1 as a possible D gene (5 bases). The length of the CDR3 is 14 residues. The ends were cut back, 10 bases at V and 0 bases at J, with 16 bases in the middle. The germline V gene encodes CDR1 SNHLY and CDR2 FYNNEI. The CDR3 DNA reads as TGTGCCACCCAATCATCAGGGAACTCCTACGAGCAGTACTTC. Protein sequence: CATQSSGNSYEQYF.

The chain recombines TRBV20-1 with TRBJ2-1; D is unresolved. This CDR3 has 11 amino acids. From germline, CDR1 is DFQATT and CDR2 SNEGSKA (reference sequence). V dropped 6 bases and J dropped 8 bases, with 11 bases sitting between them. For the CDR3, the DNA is TGCAGTGCCGTGGGCGGCTATGAGCAGTTCTTC. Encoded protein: CSAVGGYEQFF.

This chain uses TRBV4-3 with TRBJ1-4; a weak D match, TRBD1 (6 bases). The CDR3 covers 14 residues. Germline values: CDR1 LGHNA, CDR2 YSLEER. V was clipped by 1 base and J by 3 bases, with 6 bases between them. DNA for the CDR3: TGCGCCAGCAGCCAAGCAGGGGCTAATGAAAAACTGTTTTTT. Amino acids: CASSQAGANEKLFF.